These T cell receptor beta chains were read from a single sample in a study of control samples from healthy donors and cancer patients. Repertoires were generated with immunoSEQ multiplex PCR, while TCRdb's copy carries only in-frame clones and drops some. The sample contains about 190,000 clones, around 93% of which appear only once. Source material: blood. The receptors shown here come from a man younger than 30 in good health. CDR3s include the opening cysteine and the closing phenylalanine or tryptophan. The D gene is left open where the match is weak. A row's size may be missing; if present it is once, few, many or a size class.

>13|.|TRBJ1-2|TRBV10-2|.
TGCGCCAGCAGTGAGCAGGGCTCCTATGGCTACACCTTC
CASSEQGSYGYTF
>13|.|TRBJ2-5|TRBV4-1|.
TGCGCCAGCAGCCAAGTCAGGAAAGAGACCCAGTACTTC
CASSQVRKETQYF
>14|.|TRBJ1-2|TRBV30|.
TGTGCCTGGAGTCTCCCGACAGTCAACTATGGCTACACCTTC
CAWSLPTVNYGYTF
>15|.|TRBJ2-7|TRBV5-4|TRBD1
TGTGCCAGCAGCCAGGGACAGGGGGTGACTTACGAGCAGTACTTC
CASSQGQGVTYEQYF
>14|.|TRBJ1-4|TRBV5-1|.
TGCGCCAGCAGCTTGGAAGGGACGAGTGAAAAACTGTTTTTT
CASSLEGTSEKLFF
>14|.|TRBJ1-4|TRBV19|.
TGTGCCAGTAGTTCCCGGGTTCAGAATGAAAAACTGTTTTTT
CASSSRVQNEKLFF
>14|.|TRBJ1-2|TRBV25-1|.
TGTGCCAGCAGTGAATCCACAGCACGCTATGGCTACACCTTC
CASSESTARYGYTF
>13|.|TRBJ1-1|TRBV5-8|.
TGTGCCAGCAGCTTGACCCGTGAGACTGAAGCTTTCTTT
CASSLTRETEAFF
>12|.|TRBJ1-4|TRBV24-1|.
TGTGCCACCAGTGCCAACGGGGAAAAACTGTTTTTT
CATSANGEKLFF
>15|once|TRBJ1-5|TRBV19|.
TGTGCCAGTAGTATGCCTGGGGCAAGCAATCAGCCCCAGCATTTT
CASSMPGASNQPQHF
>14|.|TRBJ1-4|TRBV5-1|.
TGCGCCAGCAGCTTAAGGGATACTGGTGAAAAACTGTTTTTT
CASSLRDTGEKLFF
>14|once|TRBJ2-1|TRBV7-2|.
TGTACCAGCAGCCCTCGTTATAGGCGTCAGGACCAGTTCTTC
CTSSPRYRRQDQFF
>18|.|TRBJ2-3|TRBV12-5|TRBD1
TGTGCTAGTGGTTTGGTACGGGCCGGGACAGGGGGTTCAGATACGCAGTATTTT
CASGLVRAGTGGSDTQYF
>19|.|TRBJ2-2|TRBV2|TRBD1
TGTGCCAGCAGCCAAACCAGTGGACAGGGGGCGATTCGCACCGGGGAGCTGTTTTTT
CASSQTSGQGAIRTGELFF
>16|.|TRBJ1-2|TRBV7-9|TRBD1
TGTGCCAGCAGCTTAATGGGGCAGGGGGGGAACTATGGCTACACCTTC
CASSLMGQGGNYGYTF
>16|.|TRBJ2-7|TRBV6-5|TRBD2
TGTGCCAGCAGTTATTCAGGGGTGGTAGCGGGGGACGAGCAGTACTTC
CASSYSGVVAGDEQYF
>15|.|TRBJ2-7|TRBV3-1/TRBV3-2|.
TGTGCCAGCAGCGCCCGGACTTTGGCCTTCTACGAGCAGTACTTC
CASSARTLAFYEQYF
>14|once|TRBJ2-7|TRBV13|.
TGTGCCAGCAGCTACCGGACCGAAACCTACGAGCAGTACTTC
CASSYRTETYEQYF
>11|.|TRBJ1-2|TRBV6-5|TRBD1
TGTGCCAGCAGTAGTACAGGGGACTACACCTTC
CASSSTGDYTF
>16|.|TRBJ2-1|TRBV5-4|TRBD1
TGTGCCAGCAGCTTGGACGACAGGGGTGGCTACAATGAGCAGTTCTTC
CASSLDDRGGYNEQFF
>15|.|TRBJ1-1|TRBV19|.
TGTGCCAGTAGTATATCGGAGTGGAGGGGGACTGAAGCTTTCTTT
CASSISEWRGTEAFF
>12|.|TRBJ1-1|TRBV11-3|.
TGTGCCAGCAGCGATGGCGGGGGTGAAGCTTTCTTT
CASSDGGGEAFF
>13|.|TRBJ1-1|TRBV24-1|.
TGTGCCACCAGTGATTTACGTTACACTGAAGCTTTCTTT
CATSDLRYTEAFF
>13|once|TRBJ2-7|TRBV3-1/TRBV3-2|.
TGTGCCAGCAGCCAGGGCAGTGCCTACGAGCAGTACTTC
CASSQGSAYEQYF
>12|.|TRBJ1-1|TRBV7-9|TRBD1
TGTGCCAGCGGGACAGCCAACACTGAAGCTTTCTTT
CASGTANTEAFF
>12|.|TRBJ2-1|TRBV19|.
TGTGCCAGTACCAACAGGTACAATGAGCAGTTCTTC
CASTNRYNEQFF
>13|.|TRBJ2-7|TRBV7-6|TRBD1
TGTGCCAGCAGCCCGGACAGGGCACGAGAGCAGTACTTC
CASSPDRAREQYF
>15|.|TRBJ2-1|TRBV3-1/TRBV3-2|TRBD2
TGTGCCAGCAGCCTTAGCGGGGGAATCTACAATGAGCAGTTCTTC
CASSLSGGIYNEQFF
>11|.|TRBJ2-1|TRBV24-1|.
TGTGCCACCAGTCAAGTCAATGAGCAGTTCTTC
CATSQVNEQFF
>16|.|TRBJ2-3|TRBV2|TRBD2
TGTGCCAGCAGTGAAGTGCGGGGGGACCCCACAGATACGCAGTATTTT
CASSEVRGDPTDTQYF
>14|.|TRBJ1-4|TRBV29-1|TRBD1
TGCAGCGTTAACTCCGGGACAGGGTATGAAAAACTGTTTTTT
CSVNSGTGYEKLFF
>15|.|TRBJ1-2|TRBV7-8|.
TGTGCCAGCAGCACTCGGGCCCGGTCTAACTATGGCTACACCTTC
CASSTRARSNYGYTF
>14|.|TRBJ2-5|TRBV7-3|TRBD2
TGTGCCAGCAGCCCCGGACTAGCGGGAGAGACCCAGTACTTC
CASSPGLAGETQYF
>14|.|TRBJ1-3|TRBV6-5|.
TGTGCCACCCCGAACCCGGGCTCCGGAAACACCATATATTTT
CATPNPGSGNTIYF
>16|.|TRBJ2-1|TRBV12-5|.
TGTGCTAGTGGTTCACTACAGCTATCGACGGGCGATGAGCAGTTCTTC
CASGSLQLSTGDEQFF
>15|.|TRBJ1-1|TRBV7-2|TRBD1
TGTGCCAGCAGCCCAGCCGGGACAGTGAACACTGAAGCTTTCTTT
CASSPAGTVNTEAFF
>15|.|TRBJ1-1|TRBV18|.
TGTGCCAGCTCACCTCAAGGGGGACCGAACACTGAAGCTTTCTTT
CASSPQGGPNTEAFF
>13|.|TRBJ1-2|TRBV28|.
TGTGCCAGCGGATCAGGGATCCGCTATGGCTACACCTTC
CASGSGIRYGYTF
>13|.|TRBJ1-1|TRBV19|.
TGTGCCAGTACTGCAATGGGTAAACCTGAAGCTTTCTTT
CASTAMGKPEAFF
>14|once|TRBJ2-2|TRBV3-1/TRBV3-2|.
TGTGCCAGCAGCCAAGCGCGTGGCACCGGGGAGCTGTTTTTT
CASSQARGTGELFF
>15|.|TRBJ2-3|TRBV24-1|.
TGTGCCACCAGTGAATTGAGGGACAGCACAGATACGCAGTATTTT
CATSELRDSTDTQYF
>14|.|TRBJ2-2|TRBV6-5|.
TGTGCCAGCAGATTACGGGCAGGGCCCGGGGAGCTGTTTTTT
CASRLRAGPGELFF
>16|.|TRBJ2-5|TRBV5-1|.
TGCGCCAGCAGCTTGGGCACAACTAGATTCCAAGAGACCCAGTACTTC
CASSLGTTRFQETQYF
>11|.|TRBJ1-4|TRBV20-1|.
TGCAGTGCTAGAGGCGGTGAAAAACTGTTTTTT
CSARGGEKLFF
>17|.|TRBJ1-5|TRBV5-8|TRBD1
TGTGCCAGCAGTCGCCGGGACAGGGGGCGAGGCAATCAGCCCCAGCATTTT
CASSRRDRGRGNQPQHF
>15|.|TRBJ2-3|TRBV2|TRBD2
TGTGCCAGCAGCGTGCTAGCGGGGTCCACAGATACGCAGTATTTT
CASSVLAGSTDTQYF
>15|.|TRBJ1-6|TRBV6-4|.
TGTGCCAGCAGTCAAAGTTTACAGCAAGATTCACCCCTCCACTTT
CASSQSLQQDSPLHF
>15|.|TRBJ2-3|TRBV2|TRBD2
TGTGCCAGCAGGGAGACTAGCGGGGGCCCAGATACGCAGTATTTT
CASRETSGGPDTQYF
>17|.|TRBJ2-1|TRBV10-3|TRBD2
TGTGCCATCAGTCCTTTCGCTAGCGGGGGGGCAGGCAATGAGCAGTTCTTC
CAISPFASGGAGNEQFF